This TCR beta chain was recorded in a study of CD8+CD57+ T cells in acquired aplastic anemia. Overall study context: Average DNA yield from sorted CD4+ and CD8+ cells was 3.2 ug. Sequencing produced an average of roughly 10 million reads per healthy donor for CD4+ cells. Study-wide results and caveats: Patients and controls had CD8+ Simpson's diversity values that were not significantly distinct. Patients and controls turned out to have roughly 29 CD8+ CDR3 sequences in common.

CDR3 and TCR beta VDJ profiling relied on a genomic DNA template. TCRdb reanalysed the reads using MiXCR and keeps one entry per CDR3 protein. This sample has about 100,000 distinct CDR3 sequences, with roughly 50% found just once. The V gene's germline CDR1 is MGHDK and CDR2 SYGVNS. The CDR3 totals 13 residues. Trimming removed 4 bases at V and 10 bases at J, with 11 bases between. For this clonotype: Its specificity is not known.

The sample taken for sequencing was sorted CD4+, CD8+, or CD8+CD57+ T cells (not recorded which) from PBMCs. The TCR sequence derives from a human donor in good health, serving as a control. The V gene is TRBV25-1, the J gene TRBJ1-6, with D maybe TRBD1 (5 bases). The CDR3 region has the DNA TGTGCCAGCAGTGGGGGGGTTGGGTCACCCCTCCACTTT. It specifies CASSGGVGSPLHF. The full variable domain, with the rest looked up from reference TRBV25-1 and TRBJ1-6, is EADIYQTPRYLVIGTGKKITLECSQTMGHDKMYWYQQDPGMELHLIHYSYGVNSTEKGDLSSESTVSRIRTEHFPLTLESARPSHTSQYLCASSGGVGSPLHFGNGTRLTVT.